These T cell receptor beta chains were read from a single sample in a study of CD8+ T cells in alopecia areata. TCRdb's copy holds only in-frame clones and misses some; the assay was immunoSEQ multiplex PCR. The sample shows 190,000 or so clones, about 60% of them seen only once. The specimen comprised CD8+ T cells sorted from blood, sampled at week 24, from a patient treated with tofacitinib. These receptors came from a human donor with alopecia areata. Each CDR3 is given without its conserved first and last residue. The D gene is left open where the match is weak.

cdr3_aa,d_call,j_call,v_call
ASSQRTVSYTEAF,.,TRBJ1-1,TRBV5-1
ASSFRTAGDGYT,.,TRBJ1-2,TRBV27
ASSFRQSNQPQH,.,TRBJ1-5,TRBV7-8
ASSEGPNGELF,.,TRBJ2-2,TRBV6-1
ASSLGTTEQF,.,TRBJ2-1,TRBV5-6
ASTEGNHNEQF,.,TRBJ2-1,TRBV7-9
ASSSPRDKANYGYT,.,TRBJ1-2,TRBV11-2
ASSPRLASSYNEQF,TRBD2,TRBJ2-1,TRBV4-1
ATSSHRETDTQY,.,TRBJ2-3,TRBV15
ASSWAAGIDEQF,.,TRBJ2-1,TRBV27
ASSLAGTPYSNQPQH,.,TRBJ1-5,TRBV7-2
ASSPGAGNTGELF,.,TRBJ2-2,TRBV9
ATSGQGSYNEQF,TRBD1,TRBJ2-1,TRBV15
ASSPRDSLQGTQY,.,TRBJ2-5,TRBV18
SGQGRDTEAF,.,TRBJ1-1,TRBV29-1
ASSEIGFTVNEQF,.,TRBJ2-1,TRBV25-1
ASSLRQENTGELF,.,TRBJ2-2,TRBV6-6
ASRGTVMGTEAF,.,TRBJ1-1,TRBV28
ASSSYSTALRRGSPLH,.,TRBJ1-6,TRBV5-1
ASSFRDRGRGTQY,TRBD1,TRBJ2-5,TRBV7-2
ASSFSDTQY,.,TRBJ2-3,TRBV7-9
AISERGVEYQETQY,.,TRBJ2-5,TRBV10-3
ASSDRPGDRGEQY,TRBD1,TRBJ2-7,TRBV2
AWSAAGGLKGSDTQY,TRBD2,TRBJ2-3,TRBV30
ASSPHPRQQAKNIQY,.,TRBJ2-4,TRBV7-9
ASSDGYPGTGAYEQY,TRBD1,TRBJ2-7,TRBV2
ASSRSGHFGSEQY,.,TRBJ2-7,TRBV4-2
ASSGLHPDTQY,.,TRBJ2-3,TRBV27
ASSRGGGTGELF,TRBD2,TRBJ2-2,TRBV27
AWSVGSGANVLT,.,TRBJ2-6,TRBV30
ASIWGNGQF,.,TRBJ2-1,TRBV19
ASSYPGHEQF,.,TRBJ2-1,TRBV27
AWAGSGFGTEAF,.,TRBJ1-1,TRBV30
ASSPWPGQQETQY,TRBD1,TRBJ2-5,TRBV11-2
ASSVAADEQF,.,TRBJ2-1,TRBV9
ASSEYLTGELF,.,TRBJ2-2,TRBV25-1
AWSVGGSSYEQY,.,TRBJ2-7,TRBV30
ASIQLGHSSYEQY,.,TRBJ2-7,TRBV6-5
ASSFLSIEQF,.,TRBJ2-1,TRBV11-2
ASSFIPGAGTMNTEAF,.,TRBJ1-1,TRBV7-9
ASSFVLGQAYEQY,.,TRBJ2-7,TRBV13
ASSLEVTGTLF,TRBD1,TRBJ1-4,TRBV5-6
SVEGSGGLAPEDTQY,TRBD2,TRBJ2-3,TRBV29-1
ASSDTGHLNSPLH,.,TRBJ1-6,TRBV28
ASGQGTDTQY,TRBD1,TRBJ2-3,TRBV5-6
ASSFWEDEAF,.,TRBJ1-1,TRBV7-9
ASSIIASDTQY,.,TRBJ2-3,TRBV19
ASRAHAGRDEKLF,.,TRBJ1-4,TRBV6-1
ASSPQLTYGTDTQY,.,TRBJ2-3,TRBV27
ASSLEDRGREQY,TRBD1,TRBJ2-7,TRBV5-1
ASSLSATEAF,.,TRBJ1-1,TRBV7-9
ASSATSGKDTQY,TRBD2,TRBJ2-3,TRBV13
SAASITGLDGYT,.,TRBJ1-2,TRBV29-1
ASSHGLGGNTEAF,.,TRBJ1-1,TRBV11-2
ASSIAAGGDRKY,.,TRBJ2-4,TRBV19